This T cell receptor beta chain is drawn from a study of shared clonotypes between healthy human individuals. Background on the study: CD4 naive and memory got three plates each, CD8 naive two, CD8 memory one. General observations from the study: Among the subsets, naive ones generally showed larger estimated richness than memory ones.

A word on this clone: Its target is unknown.

Clones were read by immunoSEQ multiplex PCR, and TCRdb kept only the in-frame ones, dropping some. The sample has a few million clones, 85% to 95% seen once. The CDR3 length is 17 residues. Germline V gene sequence: CDR1 SGHTA, CDR2 FQGNSA. V was pared by 11 bases and J by 2 bases, with 27 bases between. This clonotype was obtained from a man between 18 and 29 years old in good health. Some clones in this sample may be carry-over from other donors' samples. This chain uses TRBV7-2 with TRBJ2-5; D is possibly TRBD1 (6 bases). The sample was naive CD4+ T cells from PBMCs. The subset is: CD45RA+ positively selected. The DNA of the CDR3 is TGTGCCTCCTCACAGAGCCTGCAGGGGACGGGACAAGAGACCCAGTACTTC. Its translation is CASSQSLQGTGQETQYF. The full variable domain, rest sourced from reference TRBV7-2 and TRBJ2-5, is GAGVSQSPSNKVTEKGKDVELRCDPISGHTALYWYRQSLGQGLEFLIYFQGNSAPDKSGLPSDRFSAERTGGSVSTLTIQRTQQEDSAVYLCASSQSLQGTGQETQYFGPGTRLLVL.